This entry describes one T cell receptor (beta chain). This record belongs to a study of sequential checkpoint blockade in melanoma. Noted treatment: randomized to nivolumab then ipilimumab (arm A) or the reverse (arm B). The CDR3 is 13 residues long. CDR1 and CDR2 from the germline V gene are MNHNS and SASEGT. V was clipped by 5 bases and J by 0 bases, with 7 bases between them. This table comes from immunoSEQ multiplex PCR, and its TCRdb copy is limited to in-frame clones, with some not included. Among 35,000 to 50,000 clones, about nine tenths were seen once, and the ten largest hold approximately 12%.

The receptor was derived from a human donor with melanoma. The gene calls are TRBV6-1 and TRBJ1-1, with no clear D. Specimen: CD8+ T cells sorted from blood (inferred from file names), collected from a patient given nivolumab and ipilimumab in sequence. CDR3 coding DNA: TGTGCCAGCAGTCATCTAATGAACACTGAAGCTTTCTTT. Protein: CASSHLMNTEAFF.